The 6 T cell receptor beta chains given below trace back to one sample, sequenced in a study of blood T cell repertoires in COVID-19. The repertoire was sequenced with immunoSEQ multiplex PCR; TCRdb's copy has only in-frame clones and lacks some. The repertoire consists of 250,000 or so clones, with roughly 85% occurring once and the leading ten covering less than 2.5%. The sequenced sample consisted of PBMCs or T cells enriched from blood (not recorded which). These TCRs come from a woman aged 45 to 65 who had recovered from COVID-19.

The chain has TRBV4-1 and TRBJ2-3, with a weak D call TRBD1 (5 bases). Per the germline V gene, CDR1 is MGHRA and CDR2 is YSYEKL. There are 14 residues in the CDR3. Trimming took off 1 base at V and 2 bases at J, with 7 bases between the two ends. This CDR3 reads CASSQGTLTDTQYF. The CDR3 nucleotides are TGCGCCAGCAGCCAAGGGACACTCACAGATACGCAGTATTTT.

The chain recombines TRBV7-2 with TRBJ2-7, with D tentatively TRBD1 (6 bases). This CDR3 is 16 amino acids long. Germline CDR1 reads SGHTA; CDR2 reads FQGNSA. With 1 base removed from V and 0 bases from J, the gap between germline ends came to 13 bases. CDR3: CASSLEGTLGSYEQYF. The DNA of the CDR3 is TGTGCCAGCAGCTTAGAGGGGACATTGGGCTCCTACGAGCAGTACTTC. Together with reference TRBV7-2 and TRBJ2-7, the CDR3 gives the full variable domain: GAGVSQSPSNKVTEKGKDVELRCDPISGHTALYWYRQSLGQGLEFLIYFQGNSAPDKSGLPSDRFSAERTGGSVSTLTIQRTQQEDSAVYLCASSLEGTLGSYEQYFGPGTRLTVT.

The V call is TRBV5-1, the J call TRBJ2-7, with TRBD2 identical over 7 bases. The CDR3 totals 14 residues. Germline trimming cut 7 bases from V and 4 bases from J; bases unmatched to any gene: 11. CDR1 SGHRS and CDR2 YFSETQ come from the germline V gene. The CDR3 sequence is CASSPGEGRYEQYF. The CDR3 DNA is TGCGCCAGCTCTCCGGGGGAGGGCCGTTACGAGCAGTACTTC.

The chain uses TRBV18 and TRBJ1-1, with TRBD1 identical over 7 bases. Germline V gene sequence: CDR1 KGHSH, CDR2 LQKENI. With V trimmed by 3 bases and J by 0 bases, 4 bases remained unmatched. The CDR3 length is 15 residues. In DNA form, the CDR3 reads TGTGCCAGCTCACCTGGACAGGCCTTGAACACTGAAGCTTTCTTT. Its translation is CASSPGQALNTEAFF. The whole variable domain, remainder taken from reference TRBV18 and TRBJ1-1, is NAGVMQNPRHLVRRRGQEARLRCSPMKGHSHVYWYRQLPEEGLKFMVYLQKENIIDESGMPKERFSAEFPKEGPSILRIQQVVRGDSAAYFCASSPGQALNTEAFFGQGTRLTVV.

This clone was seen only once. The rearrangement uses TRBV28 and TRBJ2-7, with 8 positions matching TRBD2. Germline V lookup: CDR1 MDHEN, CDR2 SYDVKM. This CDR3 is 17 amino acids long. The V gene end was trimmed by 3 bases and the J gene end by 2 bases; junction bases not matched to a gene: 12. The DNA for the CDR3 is TGTGCCAGCAGTTTCCCCCGGTGGGGTAGCGGGACCTACGAGCAGTACTTC. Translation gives CASSFPRWGSGTYEQYF.

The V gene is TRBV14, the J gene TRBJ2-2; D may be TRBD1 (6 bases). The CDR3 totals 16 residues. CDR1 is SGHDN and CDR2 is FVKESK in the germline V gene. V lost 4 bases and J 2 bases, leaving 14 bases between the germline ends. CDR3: CASSLGQSSNTGELFF. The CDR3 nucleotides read TGTGCCAGCAGCCTCGGACAGAGTTCAAACACCGGGGAGCTGTTTTTT.